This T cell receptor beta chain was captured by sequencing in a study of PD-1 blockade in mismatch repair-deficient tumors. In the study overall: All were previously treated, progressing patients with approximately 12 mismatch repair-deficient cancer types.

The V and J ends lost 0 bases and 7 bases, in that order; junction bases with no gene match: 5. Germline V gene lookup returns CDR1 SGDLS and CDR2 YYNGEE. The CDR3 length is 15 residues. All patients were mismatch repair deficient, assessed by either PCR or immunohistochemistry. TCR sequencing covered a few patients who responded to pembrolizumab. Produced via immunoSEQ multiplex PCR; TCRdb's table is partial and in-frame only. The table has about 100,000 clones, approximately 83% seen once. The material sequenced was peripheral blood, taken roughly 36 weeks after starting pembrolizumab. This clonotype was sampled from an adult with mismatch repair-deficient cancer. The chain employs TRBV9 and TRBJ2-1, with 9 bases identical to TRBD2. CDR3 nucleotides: TGTGCCAGCAGCGTAGTCGGTAGCGGGAGTAATGAGCAGTTCTTC. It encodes CASSVVGSGSNEQFF.